A selection of T cell receptor beta chains follows, all from one sample in a study of monozygotic twins with cystic fibrosis. Produced via immunoSEQ multiplex PCR; TCRdb's table is partial and in-frame only. The profile shows 35,000 or so clones, about 87% of them singletons. The material sequenced was blood. The source of these receptors is a girl aged 2-9 years with cystic fibrosis. Both conserved end residues are trimmed from each CDR3. A D gene is named only where the DNA matches it firmly.

v_gene: TRBV4-3
j_gene: TRBJ1-1
d_gene: TRBD1
CDR3aa: ASSQEPTGTENTEAF

v_gene: TRBV4-1
j_gene: TRBJ2-6
d_gene: .
CDR3aa: ASSQGEGAGANVLT

v_gene: TRBV25-1
j_gene: TRBJ2-5
d_gene: .
CDR3aa: ASSEETQY

v_gene: TRBV2
j_gene: TRBJ2-5
d_gene: TRBD2
CDR3aa: ASRETSGALQETQY

v_gene: TRBV11-3
j_gene: TRBJ2-2
d_gene: TRBD2
CDR3aa: ASSLSRLAGGMLF

v_gene: TRBV4-1
j_gene: TRBJ2-7
d_gene: .
CDR3aa: ASSLLLSHEQY

v_gene: TRBV9
j_gene: TRBJ2-3
d_gene: TRBD2
CDR3aa: ASSVEPSGGSTDTQY

v_gene: TRBV29-1
j_gene: TRBJ2-3
d_gene: TRBD2
CDR3aa: SAMTSGGPRVLDTQY

v_gene: TRBV6-6
j_gene: TRBJ2-4
d_gene: .
CDR3aa: AEPGPASIQY

v_gene: TRBV25-1
j_gene: TRBJ2-1
d_gene: TRBD2
CDR3aa: ASSETGVAGNEQF

v_gene: TRBV25-1
j_gene: TRBJ2-1
d_gene: .
CDR3aa: ASTPSGQGRNEQF

v_gene: TRBV6-5
j_gene: TRBJ2-7
d_gene: .
CDR3aa: ASSYAGISDYEQY

v_gene: TRBV2
j_gene: TRBJ2-7
d_gene: .
CDR3aa: ASSEEGFEQY

v_gene: TRBV2
j_gene: TRBJ2-3
d_gene: TRBD2
CDR3aa: ASLRGGSTDTQY

v_gene: TRBV28
j_gene: TRBJ1-5
d_gene: .
CDR3aa: ASSFGGQPQH

v_gene: TRBV25-1
j_gene: TRBJ1-2
d_gene: .
CDR3aa: ASSEYGQNYGYT

v_gene: TRBV7-2
j_gene: TRBJ2-7
d_gene: .
CDR3aa: ASSGGQLQY

v_gene: TRBV7-9
j_gene: TRBJ2-5
d_gene: .
CDR3aa: ASSALNGEETQY

v_gene: TRBV7-2
j_gene: TRBJ2-5
d_gene: TRBD2
CDR3aa: ASSFQLAGGRETQY

v_gene: TRBV5-8
j_gene: TRBJ2-1
d_gene: .
CDR3aa: ASSPSSPYYNEQF

v_gene: TRBV6-6
j_gene: TRBJ2-7
d_gene: .
CDR3aa: ASSYSDGGDYEQY

v_gene: TRBV5-1
j_gene: TRBJ2-7
d_gene: TRBD2
CDR3aa: ASSFRLAGPSTYEQY